This TCR beta chain was found in a study of cytomegalovirus exposure and HLA in healthy donors. General study findings and limits: An analysis was carried out later, and it reportedly showed fewer N-insertions in an Asian-associated ancestry cluster than the approximately 670-donor mean.

Healthy bone marrow donors formed the donor group. The PCR contained 60 Vbeta and 13 Jbeta primers. TCRdb's table, derived via immunoSEQ multiplex PCR, lists solely in-frame clones and lacks some. The repertoire holds 100,000 to 150,000 clones, with under 80% as singletons. This clone has at least ten counts. Its antigen remains unknown. Per the germline V gene, CDR1 is SEHNR and CDR2 is FQNEAQ (reference sequence). V was clipped by 5 bases and J by 4 bases, with 23 bases between them. The CDR3 covers 17 residues. V is TRBV7-9 and J is TRBJ1-1; D unclear. This TCR derives from a man in his 60s in good health and CMV-seropositive. Sequencing used PBMCs. The CDR3 DNA sequence: TGTGCCAGCAGCCCGAGAGGAGGCGGCTCACACCCCACTGAAGCTTTCTTT. It encodes CASSPRGGGSHPTEAFF.